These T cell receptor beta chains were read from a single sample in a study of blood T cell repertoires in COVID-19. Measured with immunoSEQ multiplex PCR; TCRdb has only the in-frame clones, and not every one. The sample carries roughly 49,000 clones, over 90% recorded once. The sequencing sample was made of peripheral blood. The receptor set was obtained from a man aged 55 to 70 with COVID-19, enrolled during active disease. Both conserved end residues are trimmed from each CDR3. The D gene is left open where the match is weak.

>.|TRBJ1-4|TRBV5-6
ASSAWGGSNEKLF
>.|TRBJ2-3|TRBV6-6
ASETTDTDTQY
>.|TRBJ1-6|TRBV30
AWSADSYNSPLH
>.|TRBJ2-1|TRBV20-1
SASLGGTGNNEQF
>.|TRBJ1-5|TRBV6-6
ASSYTEMRAYQPQH
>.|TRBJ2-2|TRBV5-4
ASSSPGTTSGELF
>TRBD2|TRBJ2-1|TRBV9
ASSVARLAGGGAMDNEQF
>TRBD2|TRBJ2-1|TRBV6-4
ASSQTSGVPGEQF
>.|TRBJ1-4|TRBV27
ASGSTGEKLF
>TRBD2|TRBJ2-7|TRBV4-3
ASSQWTSGNAEQY
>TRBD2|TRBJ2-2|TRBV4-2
ASSQTGRAAGGELF
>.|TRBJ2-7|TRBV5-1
ASRPEGFSYEQY
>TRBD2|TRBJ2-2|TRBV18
ASSPVAGGPGTGELF
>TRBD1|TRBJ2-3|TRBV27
ASNQGQGYTDTQY
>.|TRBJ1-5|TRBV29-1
SVGGSRGQPQH
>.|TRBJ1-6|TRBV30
ACVGAYNSPLH
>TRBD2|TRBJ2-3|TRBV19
ASSARTSGGTDTQY
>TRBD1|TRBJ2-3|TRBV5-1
ASSLRLSRQGSTDTQY
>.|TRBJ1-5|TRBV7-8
ASSPAGYSNQPQH
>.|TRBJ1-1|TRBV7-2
ASSFVGMVTAEAF
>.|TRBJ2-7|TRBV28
ASSSPMGHEQY
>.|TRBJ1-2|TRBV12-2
ASRLVVDGVPGYT
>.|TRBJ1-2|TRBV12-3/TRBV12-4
ASSRTDGYGYT
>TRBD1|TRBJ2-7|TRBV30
AWSVGTGAYEQY
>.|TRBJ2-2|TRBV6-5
ASSSPGLRTGELF
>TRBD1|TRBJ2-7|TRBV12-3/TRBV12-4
ASSFQGAGEQY
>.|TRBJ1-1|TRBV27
ASKPRWAENTEAF
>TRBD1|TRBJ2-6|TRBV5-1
ASSFQGAGANVLT
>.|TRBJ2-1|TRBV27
ASSLWGESHNEQF
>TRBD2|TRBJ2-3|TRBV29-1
SVATSGSTDTQY
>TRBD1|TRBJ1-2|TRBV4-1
ASSQARDRGLGGYT
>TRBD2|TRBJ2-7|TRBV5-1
ASSPEGTSVQY
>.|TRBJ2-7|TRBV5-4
ASSLASDTSYEQY
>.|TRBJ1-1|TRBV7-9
ASSMQDLNTEAF
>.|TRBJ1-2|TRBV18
ASSPPLSGTYGYT
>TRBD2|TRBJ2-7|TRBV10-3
AISGGTSVNYEQY
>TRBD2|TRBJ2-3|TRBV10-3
AISESERGGPDTQY
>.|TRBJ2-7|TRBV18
ASSPVQNYEQY
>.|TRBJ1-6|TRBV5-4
ASSLERGNSPLH
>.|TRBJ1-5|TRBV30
AWDRQFSNQPQH
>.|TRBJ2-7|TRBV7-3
ASSSSGTGPYEQY
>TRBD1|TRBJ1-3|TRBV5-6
ASSDAGGRNTIY
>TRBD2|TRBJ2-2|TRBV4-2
ASSQAPLAENTGELF
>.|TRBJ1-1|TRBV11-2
ASSLFGQKNTEAF
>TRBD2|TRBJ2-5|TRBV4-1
ASSSRISSWSGGGETQY
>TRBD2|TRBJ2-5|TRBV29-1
SVKALAGGVTQY
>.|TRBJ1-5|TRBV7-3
ASSLWRNQPQH
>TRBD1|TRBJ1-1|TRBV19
ASSARGQGYTEAF
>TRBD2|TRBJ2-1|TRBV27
ASSFGTSGRLAYNEQF